The text below deals with one T cell receptor (beta chain). The missing CDR3 end, 3 residues past where the read stops, is filled in from the germline J gene. This sample is part of a study of T cells in women clearing cervical HPV infection. Each participant carried one incident cervical HPV16 infection only. Clones were sequenced by immunoSEQ multiplex PCR, and TCRdb holds only the in-frame ones, with some missing. This sample carries approximately 18,000 clones, with approximately 15% going to the ten biggest clones. CDR1 is LNHDA, CDR2 SQIVND, per germline (reference sequence). The CDR3 has 14 amino acids. With 8 bases clipped from V and 1 base from J, the junction kept 4 bases outside the gene matches.

The sequence came from a woman between 18 and 70 years old with a cervical HPV16 infection that either progressed to CIN3+ or cleared (not recorded which). The chain links TRBV19 to TRBJ2-7; 11 nucleotides line up with TRBD2. Sequencing was performed on blood buffy coat. CDR3: CASSLAGGSYEQYF. The DNA read from the CDR3 is TGTGCCAGTTCCCTAGCGGGGGGTTCCTACGAG.